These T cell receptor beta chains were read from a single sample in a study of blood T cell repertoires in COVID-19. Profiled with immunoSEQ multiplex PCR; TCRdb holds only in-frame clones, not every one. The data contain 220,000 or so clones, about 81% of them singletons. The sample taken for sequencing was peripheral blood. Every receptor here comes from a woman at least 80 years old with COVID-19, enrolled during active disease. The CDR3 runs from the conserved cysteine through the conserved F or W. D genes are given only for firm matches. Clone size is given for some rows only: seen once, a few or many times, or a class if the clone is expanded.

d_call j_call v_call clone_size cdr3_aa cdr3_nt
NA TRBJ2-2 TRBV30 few CAFRGAGTGELFF TGTGCCTTCAGGGGGGCGGGCACCGGGGAGCTGTTTTTT
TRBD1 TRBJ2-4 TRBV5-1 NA CASSPGGQGNIQYF TGCGCCAGCAGCCCCGGGGGACAGGGAAACATTCAGTACTTC
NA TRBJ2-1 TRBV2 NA CASSPPGGPYNEQFF TGTGCCAGCAGTCCCCCGGGGGGCCCCTACAATGAGCAGTTCTTC
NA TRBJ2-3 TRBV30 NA CAWEESSGLSDTQYF TGTGCCTGGGAGGAGAGTTCGGGACTCTCAGATACGCAGTATTTT
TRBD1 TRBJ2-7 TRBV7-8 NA CASSSPGQGYEQYF TGTGCCAGCAGCTCCCCGGGACAGGGTTACGAGCAGTACTTC
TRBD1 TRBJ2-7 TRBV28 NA CASSAGQGAPLEQYF TGTGCCAGCAGCGCCGGACAGGGGGCCCCCCTGGAGCAGTACTTC
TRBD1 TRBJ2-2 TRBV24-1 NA CATSDLLFPGQGDTGELFF TGTGCCACCAGTGATTTGTTATTCCCGGGACAGGGCGACACCGGGGAGCTGTTTTTT
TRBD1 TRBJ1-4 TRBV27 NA CASSYRQGKTNEKLFF TGTGCCAGCAGCTATCGACAGGGGAAGACTAATGAAAAACTGTTTTTT
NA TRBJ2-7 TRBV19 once CASSIAMRTYYEQYF TGTGCCAGTAGTATAGCTATGCGGACTTACTACGAGCAGTACTTC
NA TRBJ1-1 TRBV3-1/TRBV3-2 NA CASSQAGEGKAFF TGTGCCAGCAGCCAAGCGGGGGAAGGGAAGGCTTTCTTT
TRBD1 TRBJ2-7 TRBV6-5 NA CASARDRGYEQYF TGTGCCAGCGCCCGGGACAGGGGGTACGAGCAGTACTTC
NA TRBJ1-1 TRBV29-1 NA CSVGPSGNTEAFF TGCAGCGTTGGGCCTAGCGGCAACACTGAAGCTTTCTTT
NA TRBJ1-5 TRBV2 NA CASSLSRELQHF TGTGCCAGCTCACTCTCCCGGGAGCTCCAGCATTTT
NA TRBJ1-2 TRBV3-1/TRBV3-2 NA CASSQRKSYRWRF TGTGCCAGCAGCCAAAGAAAAAGCTACCGGTGGAGATTC
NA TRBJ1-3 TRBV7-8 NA CASSESGIGNTIYF TGTGCCAGCAGCGAATCAGGGATTGGAAACACCATATATTTT
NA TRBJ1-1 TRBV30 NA CAYMTRRENTEAFF TGTGCCTACATGACACGCAGGGAGAACACTGAAGCTTTCTTT
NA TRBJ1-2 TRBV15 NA CATSRDRGLYGYTF TGTGCCACCAGCAGAGACAGGGGTCTCTATGGCTACACCTTC
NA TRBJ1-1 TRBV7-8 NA CASSPLRGSGNTEAFF TGTGCCAGCAGCCCCTTAAGGGGGTCGGGGAACACTGAAGCTTTCTTT
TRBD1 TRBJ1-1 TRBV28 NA CASSFQGARAFF TGTGCCAGCAGTTTCCAGGGGGCGCGGGCTTTCTTT
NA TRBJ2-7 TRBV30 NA CAWTPDSLYEQYF TGTGCCTGGACCCCCGACAGTCTCTACGAGCAGTACTTC
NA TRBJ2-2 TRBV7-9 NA CASSYSEGTGELFF TGTGCCAGCAGCTACAGTGAGGGTACCGGGGAGCTGTTTTTT
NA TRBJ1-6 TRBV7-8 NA CASSATPVGSSYNSPLHF TGTGCCAGCAGCGCCACACCAGTGGGGAGCTCCTATAATTCACCCCTCCACTTT
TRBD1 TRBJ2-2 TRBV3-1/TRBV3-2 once CASSFSGTGHGELFF TGTGCCAGCAGCTTTTCCGGGACAGGGCACGGGGAGCTGTTTTTT
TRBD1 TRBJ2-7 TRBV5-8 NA CASSFYRDRGRYEQYF TGTGCCAGCAGCTTCTACCGGGACAGGGGACGCTACGAGCAGTACTTC
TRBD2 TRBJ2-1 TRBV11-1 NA CASSFGGGVRNEQFF TGTGCCAGCAGCTTTGGGGGAGGGGTCAGGAATGAGCAGTTCTTC
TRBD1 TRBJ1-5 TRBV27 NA CASSLTPPQGHNQPQHF TGTGCCAGCAGTTTAACCCCTCCACAGGGGCACAATCAGCCCCAGCATTTT
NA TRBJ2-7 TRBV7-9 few CASSLKGGPNEQYF TGTGCCAGCAGCTTAAAAGGGGGTCCAAACGAGCAGTACTTC
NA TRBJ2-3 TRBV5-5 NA CASSFQGRTDTQYF TGTGCCAGCAGCTTCCAGGGCCGCACAGATACGCAGTATTTT
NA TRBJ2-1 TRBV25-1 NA CASSEYTGAGRNEQFF TGTGCCAGCAGTGAATATACAGGTGCGGGGAGGAATGAGCAGTTCTTC
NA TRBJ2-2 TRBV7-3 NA CASSPQGGRTGELFF TGTGCCAGCAGCCCCCAGGGGGGTAGGACCGGGGAGCTGTTTTTT
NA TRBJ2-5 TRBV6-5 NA CASSFGRKQETQYF TGTGCCAGCAGTTTCGGCAGGAAGCAAGAGACCCAGTACTTC
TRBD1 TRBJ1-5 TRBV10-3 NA CASQGANQPQHF TGTGCCTCACAGGGGGCCAATCAGCCCCAGCATTTT
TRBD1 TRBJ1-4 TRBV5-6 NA CASSDRVSEKLFF TGTGCCAGCAGCGACAGGGTGAGCGAAAAACTGTTTTTT
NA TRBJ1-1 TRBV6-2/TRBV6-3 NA CASSSPHGENTEAFF TGTGCCAGCAGTTCTCCTCACGGGGAAAACACTGAAGCTTTCTTT
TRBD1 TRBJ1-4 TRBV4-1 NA CASSQDSGGANEKLFF TGCGCCAGCAGCCAAGACTCAGGGGGTGCTAATGAAAAACTGTTTTTT
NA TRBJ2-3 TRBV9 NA CASSGTRLSTDTQYF TGTGCCAGCAGCGGGACTCGCTTGAGCACAGATACGCAGTATTTT
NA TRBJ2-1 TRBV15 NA CATSRVLREEQFF TGTGCCACCAGCAGAGTTCTTAGGGAGGAGCAGTTCTTC
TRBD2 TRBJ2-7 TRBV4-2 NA CASSQIAGGNYEQYF TGTGCCAGCAGCCAAATAGCGGGGGGGAACTACGAGCAGTACTTC
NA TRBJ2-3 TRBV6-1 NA CASSEAFSHTPDTQYF TGTGCCAGCAGTGAAGCGTTCTCCCACACACCAGATACGCAGTATTTT
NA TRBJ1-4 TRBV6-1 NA CASSDPPHYEKLFF TGTGCCAGCAGTGATCCCCCTCACTATGAAAAACTGTTTTTT
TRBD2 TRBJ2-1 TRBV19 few CASRDSGLAGGPDEQFF TGTGCCAGCAGGGACAGCGGACTAGCGGGAGGCCCCGATGAGCAGTTCTTC